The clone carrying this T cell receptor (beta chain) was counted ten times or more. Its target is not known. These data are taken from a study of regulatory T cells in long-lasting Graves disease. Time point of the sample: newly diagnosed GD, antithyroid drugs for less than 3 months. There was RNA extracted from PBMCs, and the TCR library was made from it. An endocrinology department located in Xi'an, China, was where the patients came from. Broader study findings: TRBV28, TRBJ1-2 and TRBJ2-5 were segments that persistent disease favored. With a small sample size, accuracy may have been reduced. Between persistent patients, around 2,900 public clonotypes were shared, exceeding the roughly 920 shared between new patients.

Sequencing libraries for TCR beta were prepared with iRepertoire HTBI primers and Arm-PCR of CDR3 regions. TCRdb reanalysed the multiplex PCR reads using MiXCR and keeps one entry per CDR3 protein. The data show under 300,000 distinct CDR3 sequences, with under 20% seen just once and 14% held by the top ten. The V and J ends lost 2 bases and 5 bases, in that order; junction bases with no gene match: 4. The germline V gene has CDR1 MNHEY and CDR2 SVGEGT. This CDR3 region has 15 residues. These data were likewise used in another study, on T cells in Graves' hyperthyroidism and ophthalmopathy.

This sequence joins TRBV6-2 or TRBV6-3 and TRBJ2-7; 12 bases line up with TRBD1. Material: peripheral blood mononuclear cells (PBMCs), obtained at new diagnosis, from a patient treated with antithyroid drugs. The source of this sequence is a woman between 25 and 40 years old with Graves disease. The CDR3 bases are TGTGCCAGCAGTTACACAGGGACAGGGGGCGACGAGCAGTACTTC. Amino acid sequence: CASSYTGTGGDEQYF.